This T cell receptor beta chain was identified during a study of blood T cell repertoires in COVID-19. Germline assignment: CDR1 SGHKS and CDR2 YYEKEE (reference sequence). This CDR3 region has 15 residues. V trimming: 3 bases; J trimming: 4 bases; junction bases outside the gene matches: 9. Only in-frame clones appear in the TCRdb table, and some are missing; sequencing was by immunoSEQ multiplex PCR. The sample records more than 70,000 clones, 80% to 90% being singletons. This TCR derives from a man aged 45-60 years with active COVID-19. The sample comprised peripheral blood. This chain connects TRBV5-5 to TRBJ1-1; TRBD1 matches 7 bases. This CDR3 is CASSSPGQRGTEAFF. CDR3 DNA: TGTGCCAGCAGCTCCCCGGGACAGAGGGGCACTGAAGCTTTCTTT.